The present T cell receptor beta chain was sequenced within a study of T cells after yellow fever vaccination (dated by TCRdb to about 2019). At the level of the whole study: The SMART-Seq v4 Ultra Low Input RNA kit was used to prepare libraries from fractions with low cell numbers. To follow T-cell clones before and after primary and booster YFV17D yellow fever vaccination, bulk TCR alpha and beta repertoires were sequenced over time. Two healthy male donors, one aged 18 to 30 and one aged 30 to 39 years, were included in the cohort. Blood was drawn at multiple timepoints before and after primary and secondary immunization, with bulk PBMC replicates and cell subsets isolated.

The cysteine opens and the phenylalanine closes a CDR3 of 14 amino acids. The entry retains the CDR3 DNA only, 42 bases that are in frame from base 1. Based on the germline V gene, the CDR1 and CDR2 sequences are LGHNA and YSLEER. Between the V and J ends, shortened by 3 bases and 4 bases respectively, the junction contains 12 bases. Overall study outcomes, separate from this receptor: Compared with the primary T-cell response, the secondary T-cell response was weaker but faster, peaking on day 5 rather than day 15. Because only a couple of donors were included in the study, the extent to which the findings can be generalized is limited. A small fraction of clonotypes appeared in both the CD4 and CD8 compartments, likely as a result of convergent recombination. After the booster, most clones that had expanded after primary vaccination were detected again (around 97% of CD4 and 88% of CD8), suggesting broad maintenance of memory. Computational filtering was needed because FACS-sorted repertoires could contain abundant contaminating clonotypes from the bulk population.

This sample's treatment or condition label indicates: live attenuated yellow fever vaccine strain. A standard Ficoll-Paque protocol was used to isolate PBMCs from peripheral blood. CD4 and CD8 T-cell fractions were isolated with Dynabeads CD4 and CD8 positive selection kits. TriZol was used to extract RNA from bulk PBMCs, from CD4 and CD8 fractions, and from dextramer-positive and dextramer-negative fractions. TCR cDNA was made using 5'RACE template switching, a step that added a universal primer site and unique molecular identifiers. cDNA synthesis was primed from both the TCR alpha and TCR beta constant segments. Two PCR steps were used to amplify libraries, with sample barcodes and sequencing adapters being added in the second step. Sequencing of the libraries was done on either Illumina HiSeq 2500 (2x100 bp) or NovaSeq (2x150 bp). On the authors' methods: Demultiplexing of reads and collapsing into UMI consensus sequences were performed with MIGEC, and V(D)J alignment was carried out with MiXCR. Vaccine-responding clonotypes were identified with edgeR using replicate PBMC samples, with FDR below 0.01 and a log2 fold change above 5 up to day 15 being required. Bulk clonotypes were assigned CD4 or CD8 identity according to which sequenced CD4 or CD8 repertoire held them at higher abundance. The public reads were run again by TCRdb, first through fastp at Q25 and then through MiXCR, and only productive beta chains were kept. Each entry merges the rows of one CDR3 protein and shows their most common DNA and genes. For this entry, the V and J calls and clone size follow TCRdb and not the study's own pipeline. A total of more than 120,000 distinct CDR3 sequences appear in this sample, roughly 8% of them only once. The top ten clonotypes cover about 0.73% of the sample.

This clonotype was counted at least ten times. It lacks a known antigen. Qualities for individual bases were not recorded, and no much larger clone is one base off. The sequenced sample was CD4+ T cells sorted from PBMCs, obtained 5 days after the yellow fever booster vaccination. The sequence is built from TRBV4-3 and TRBJ1-2; no D segment can be confidently identified. This TCR was sampled from a man under 40 who received the YFV17D yellow fever vaccine. The CDR3: CASSQALDIYGYTF. Here is the DNA: TGCGCCAGCAGCCAGGCGCTAGACATCTATGGCTACACCTTC.